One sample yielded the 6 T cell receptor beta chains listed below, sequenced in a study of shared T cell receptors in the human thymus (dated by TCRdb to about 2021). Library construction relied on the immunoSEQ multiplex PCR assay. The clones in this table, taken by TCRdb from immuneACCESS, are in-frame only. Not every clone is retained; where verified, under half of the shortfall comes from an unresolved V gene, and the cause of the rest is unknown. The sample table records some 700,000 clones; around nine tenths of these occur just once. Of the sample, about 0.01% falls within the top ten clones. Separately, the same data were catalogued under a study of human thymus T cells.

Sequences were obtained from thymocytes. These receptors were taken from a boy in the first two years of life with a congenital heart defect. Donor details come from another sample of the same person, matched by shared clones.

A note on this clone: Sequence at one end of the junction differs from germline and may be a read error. CDR3 residues: CASSPRRGNAGELFF. The CDR3 DNA sequence: TGTGCCAGCAGTCCCCGCAGGGGGAACGCCGGGGAGCTGTTTTTT. The chain links TRBV25-1 to TRBJ2-2; 7 bases agree with TRBD1. Germline-derived CDR1 and CDR2 are MGHDK and SYGVNS. The CDR3 runs 15 residues.

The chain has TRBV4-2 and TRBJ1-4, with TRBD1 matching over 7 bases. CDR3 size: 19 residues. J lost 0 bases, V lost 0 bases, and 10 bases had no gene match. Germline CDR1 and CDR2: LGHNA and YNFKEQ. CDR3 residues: CASSQDGPRGVATNEKLFF. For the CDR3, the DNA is TGTGCCAGCAGCCAAGATGGGCCCAGGGGGGTTGCAACTAATGAAAAACTGTTTTTT.

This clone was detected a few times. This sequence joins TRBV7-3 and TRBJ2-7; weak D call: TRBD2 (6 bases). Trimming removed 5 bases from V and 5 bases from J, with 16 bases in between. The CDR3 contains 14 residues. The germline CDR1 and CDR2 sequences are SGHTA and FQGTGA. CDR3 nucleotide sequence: TGTGCCAGCAGCGGATTGTGGGGCGGGGACGAGCAGTACTTC. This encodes CASSGLWGGDEQYF.

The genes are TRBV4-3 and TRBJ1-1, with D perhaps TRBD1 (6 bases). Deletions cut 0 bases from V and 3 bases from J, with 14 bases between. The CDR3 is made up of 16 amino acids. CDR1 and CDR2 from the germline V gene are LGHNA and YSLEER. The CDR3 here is CASSQEGALRDTEAFF. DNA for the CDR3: TGCGCCAGCAGCCAAGAGGGGGCATTGAGGGACACTGAAGCTTTCTTT.

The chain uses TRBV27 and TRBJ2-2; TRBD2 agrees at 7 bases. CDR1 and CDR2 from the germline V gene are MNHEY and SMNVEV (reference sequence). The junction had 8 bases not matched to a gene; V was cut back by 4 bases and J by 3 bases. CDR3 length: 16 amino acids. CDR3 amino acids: CASSSKRGRDTGELFF. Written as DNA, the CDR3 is TGTGCCAGCAGTTCCAAGCGAGGGAGGGACACCGGGGAGCTGTTTTTT.

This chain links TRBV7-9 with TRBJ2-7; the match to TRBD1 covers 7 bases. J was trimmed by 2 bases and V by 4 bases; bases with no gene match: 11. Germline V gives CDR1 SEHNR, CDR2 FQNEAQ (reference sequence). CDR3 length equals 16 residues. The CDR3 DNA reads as TGTGCCAGCAGCTCGTACTCATTGGACAGGACCTACGAGCAGTACTTC. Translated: CASSSYSLDRTYEQYF. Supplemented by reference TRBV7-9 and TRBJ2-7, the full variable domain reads DTGVSQNPRHKITKRGQNVTFRCDPISEHNRLYWYRQTLGQGPEFLTYFQNEAQLEKSRLLSDRFSAERPKGSFSTLEIQRTEQGDSAMYLCASSSYSLDRTYEQYFGPGTRLTVT.